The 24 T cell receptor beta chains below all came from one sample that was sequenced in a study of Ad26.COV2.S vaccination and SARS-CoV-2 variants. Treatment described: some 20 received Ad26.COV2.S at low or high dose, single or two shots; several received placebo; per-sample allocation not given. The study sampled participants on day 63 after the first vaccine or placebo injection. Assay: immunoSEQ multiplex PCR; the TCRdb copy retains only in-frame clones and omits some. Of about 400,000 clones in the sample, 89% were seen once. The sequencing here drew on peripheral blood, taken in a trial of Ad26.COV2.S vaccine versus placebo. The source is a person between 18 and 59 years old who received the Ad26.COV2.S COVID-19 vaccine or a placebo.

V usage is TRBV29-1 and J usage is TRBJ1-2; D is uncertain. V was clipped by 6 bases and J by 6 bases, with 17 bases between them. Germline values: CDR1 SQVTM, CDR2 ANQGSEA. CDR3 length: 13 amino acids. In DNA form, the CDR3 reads TGCAGCGTGGAGGGTCGGACCGGTAATGGCTACACCTTC. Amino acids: CSVEGRTGNGYTF.

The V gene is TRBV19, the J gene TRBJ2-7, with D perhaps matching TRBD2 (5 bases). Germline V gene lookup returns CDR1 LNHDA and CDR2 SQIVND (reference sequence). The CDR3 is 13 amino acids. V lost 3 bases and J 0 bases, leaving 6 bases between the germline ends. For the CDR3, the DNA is TGTGCCAGTAGTATCGGGATCTCCTACGAGCAGTACTTC. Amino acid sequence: CASSIGISYEQYF.

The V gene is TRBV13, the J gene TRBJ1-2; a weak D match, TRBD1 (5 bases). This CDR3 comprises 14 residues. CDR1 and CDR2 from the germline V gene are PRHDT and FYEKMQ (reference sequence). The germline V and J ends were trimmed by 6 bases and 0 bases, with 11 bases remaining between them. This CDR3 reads CASRPGGPNYGYTF. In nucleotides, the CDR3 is TGTGCCAGCAGACCTGGGGGTCCTAACTATGGCTACACCTTC.

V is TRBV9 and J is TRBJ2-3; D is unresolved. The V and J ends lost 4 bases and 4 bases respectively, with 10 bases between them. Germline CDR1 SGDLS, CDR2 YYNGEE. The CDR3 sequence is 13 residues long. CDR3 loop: CASSSAPADTQYF. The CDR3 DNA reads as TGTGCCAGCAGCTCCGCCCCCGCAGATACGCAGTATTTT. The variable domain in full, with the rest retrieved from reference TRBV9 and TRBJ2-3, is DSGVTQTPKHLITATGQRVTLRCSPRSGDLSVYWYQQSLDQGLQFLIQYYNGEERAKGNILERFSAQQFPDLHSELNLSSLELGDSALYFCASSSAPADTQYFGPGTRLTVL.

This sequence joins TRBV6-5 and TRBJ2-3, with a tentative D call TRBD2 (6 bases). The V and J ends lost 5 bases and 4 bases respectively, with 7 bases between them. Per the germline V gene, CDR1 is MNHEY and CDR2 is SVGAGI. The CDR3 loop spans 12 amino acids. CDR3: CASSPSADTQYF. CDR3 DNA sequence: TGTGCCAGCAGTCCTAGCGCAGATACGCAGTATTTT.

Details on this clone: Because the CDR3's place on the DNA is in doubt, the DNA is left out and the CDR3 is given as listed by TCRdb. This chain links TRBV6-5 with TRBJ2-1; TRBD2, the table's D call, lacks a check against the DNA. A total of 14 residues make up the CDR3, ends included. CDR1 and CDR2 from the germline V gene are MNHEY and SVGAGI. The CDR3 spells CASSSSEWRNEQFF.

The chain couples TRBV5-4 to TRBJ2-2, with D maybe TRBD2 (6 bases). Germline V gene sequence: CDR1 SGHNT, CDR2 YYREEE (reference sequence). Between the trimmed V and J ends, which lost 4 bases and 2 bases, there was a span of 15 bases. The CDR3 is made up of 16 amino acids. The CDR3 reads CASSDPASVNTGELFF. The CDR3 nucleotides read TGTGCCAGCAGCGACCCCGCTAGCGTAAACACCGGGGAGCTGTTTTTT.

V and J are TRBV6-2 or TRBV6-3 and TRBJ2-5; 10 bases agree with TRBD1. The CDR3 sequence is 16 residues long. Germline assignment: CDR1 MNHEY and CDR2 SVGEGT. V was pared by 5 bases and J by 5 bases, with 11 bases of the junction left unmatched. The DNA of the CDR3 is TGTGCCAGCAGTCCAGACAGGGGGCTCCTCTCGGAGACCCAGTACTTC. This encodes CASSPDRGLLSETQYF.

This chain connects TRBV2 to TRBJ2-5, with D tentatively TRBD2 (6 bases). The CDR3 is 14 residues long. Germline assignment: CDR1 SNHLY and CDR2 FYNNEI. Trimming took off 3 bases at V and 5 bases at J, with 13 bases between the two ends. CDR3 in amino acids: CASSDWAGGETQYF. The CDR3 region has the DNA TGTGCCAGCAGTGACTGGGCAGGAGGGGAGACCCAGTACTTC.

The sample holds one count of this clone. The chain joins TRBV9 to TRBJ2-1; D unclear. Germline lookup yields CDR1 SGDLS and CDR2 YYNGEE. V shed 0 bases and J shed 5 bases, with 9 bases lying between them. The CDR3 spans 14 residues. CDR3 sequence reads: CASSVAPENNEQFF. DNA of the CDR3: TGTGCCAGCAGCGTAGCCCCAGAAAACAATGAGCAGTTCTTC. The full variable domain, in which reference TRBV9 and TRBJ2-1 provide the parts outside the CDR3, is DSGVTQTPKHLITATGQRVTLRCSPRSGDLSVYWYQQSLDQGLQFLIQYYNGEERAKGNILERFSAQQFPDLHSELNLSSLELGDSALYFCASSVAPENNEQFFGPGTRLTVL.

CDR3 region: CASSDPGTGRWQFF. The CDR3 nucleotides read TGTGCCAGTAGTGATCCCGGGACAGGGCGGTGGCAGTTCTTC. This sequence joins TRBV19 and TRBJ2-1; 9 nucleotides line up with TRBD1. Germline V gene sequence: CDR1 LNHDA, CDR2 SQIVND (reference sequence). V lost 5 bases and J lost 12; bases outside the gene matches: 11. The CDR3 loop spans 14 amino acids.

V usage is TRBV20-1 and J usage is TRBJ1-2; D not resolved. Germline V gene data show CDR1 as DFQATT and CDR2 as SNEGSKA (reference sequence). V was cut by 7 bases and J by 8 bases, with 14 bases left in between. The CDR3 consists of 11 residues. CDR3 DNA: TGCAGTGGCCGCCGAGGGTCCGGCTACACCTTC. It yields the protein CSGRRGSGYTF.

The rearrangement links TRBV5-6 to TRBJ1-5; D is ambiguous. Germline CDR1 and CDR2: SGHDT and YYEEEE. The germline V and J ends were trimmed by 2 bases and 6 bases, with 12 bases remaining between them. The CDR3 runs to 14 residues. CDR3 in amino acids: CASSLRGSGQPQHF. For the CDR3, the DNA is TGTGCCAGCAGCTTACGAGGATCGGGTCAGCCCCAGCATTTT. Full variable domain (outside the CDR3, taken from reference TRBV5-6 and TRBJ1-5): DAGVTQSPTHLIKTRGQQVTLRCSPKSGHDTVSWYQQALGQGPQFIFQYYEEEERQRGNFPDRFSGHQFPNYSSELNVNALLLGDSALYLCASSLRGSGQPQHFGDGTRLSIL.

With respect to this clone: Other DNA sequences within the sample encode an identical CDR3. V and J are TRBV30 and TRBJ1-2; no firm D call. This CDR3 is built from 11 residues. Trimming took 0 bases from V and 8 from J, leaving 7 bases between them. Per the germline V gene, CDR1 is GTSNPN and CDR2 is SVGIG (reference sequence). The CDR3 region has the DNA TGTGCCTGGAGTGTACTAGGCGGCTACACCTTC. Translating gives CAWSVLGGYTF.

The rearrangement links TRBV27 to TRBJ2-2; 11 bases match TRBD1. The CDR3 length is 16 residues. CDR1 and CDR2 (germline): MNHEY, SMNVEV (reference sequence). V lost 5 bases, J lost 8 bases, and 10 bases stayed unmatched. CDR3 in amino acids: CASSPGTGGGWGELFF. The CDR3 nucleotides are TGTGCCAGCAGTCCCGGGACAGGGGGAGGATGGGGGGAGCTGTTTTTT.

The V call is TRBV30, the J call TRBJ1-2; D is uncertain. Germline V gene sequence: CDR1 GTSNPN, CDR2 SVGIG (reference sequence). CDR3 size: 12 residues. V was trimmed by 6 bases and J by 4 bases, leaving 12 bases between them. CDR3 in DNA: TGTGCCTGTCGACGGGTAGTCTATGGCTACACCTTC. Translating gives CACRRVVYGYTF.

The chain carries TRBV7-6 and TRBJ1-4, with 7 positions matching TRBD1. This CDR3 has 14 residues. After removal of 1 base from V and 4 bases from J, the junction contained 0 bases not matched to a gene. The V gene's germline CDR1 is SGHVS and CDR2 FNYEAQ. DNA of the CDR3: TGTGCCAGCAGCTTAGGACAGGGTAATGAAAAACTGTTTTTT. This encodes CASSLGQGNEKLFF. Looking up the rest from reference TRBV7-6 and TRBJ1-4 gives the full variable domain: GAGVSQSPRYKVTKRGQDVALRCDPISGHVSLYWYRQALGQGPEFLTYFNYEAQQDKSGLPNDRFSAERPEGSISTLTIQRTEQRDSAMYRCASSLGQGNEKLFFGSGTQLSVL.

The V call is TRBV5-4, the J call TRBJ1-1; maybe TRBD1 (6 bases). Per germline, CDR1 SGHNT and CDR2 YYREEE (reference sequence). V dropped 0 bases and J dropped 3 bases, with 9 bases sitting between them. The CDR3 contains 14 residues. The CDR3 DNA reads TGTGCCAGCAGCTTGGGCTACAGGGACACTGAAGCTTTCTTT. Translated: CASSLGYRDTEAFF.

In DNA form, the CDR3 reads TGTGCCACCAGCAGACCGTCGACGAGACAAGAGACCCAGTACTTC. Its translation is CATSRPSTRQETQYF. This chain joins TRBV15 and TRBJ2-5; no definite D call. Germline-derived CDR1 and CDR2 are LNHNV and YYDKDF (reference sequence). V lost 2 bases and J lost 2, with 12 bases in between. The CDR3 runs 15 residues.

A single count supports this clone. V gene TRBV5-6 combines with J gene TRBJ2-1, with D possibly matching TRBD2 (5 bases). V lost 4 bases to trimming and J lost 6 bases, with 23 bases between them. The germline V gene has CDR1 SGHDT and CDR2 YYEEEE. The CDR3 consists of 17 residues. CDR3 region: CASSDGLGLLLGNEQFF. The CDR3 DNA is TGTGCCAGCAGCGATGGACTTGGCCTCCTTCTGGGCAATGAGCAGTTCTTC.

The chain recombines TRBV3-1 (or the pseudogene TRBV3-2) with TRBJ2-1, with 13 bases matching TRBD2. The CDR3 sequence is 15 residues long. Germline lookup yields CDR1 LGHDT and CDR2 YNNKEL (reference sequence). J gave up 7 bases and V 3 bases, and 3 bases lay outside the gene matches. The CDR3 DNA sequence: TGTGCCAGCAGCCAGAGGACTAGCGGGAGTAATGAGCAGTTCTTC. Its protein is CASSQRTSGSNEQFF.

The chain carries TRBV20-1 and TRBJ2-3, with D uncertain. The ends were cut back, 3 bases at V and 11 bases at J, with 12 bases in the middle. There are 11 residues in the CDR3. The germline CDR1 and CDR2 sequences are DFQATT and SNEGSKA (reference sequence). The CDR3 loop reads CSARAQTLQYF. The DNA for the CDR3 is TGCAGTGCTAGGGCTCAAACGCTGCAGTATTTT.

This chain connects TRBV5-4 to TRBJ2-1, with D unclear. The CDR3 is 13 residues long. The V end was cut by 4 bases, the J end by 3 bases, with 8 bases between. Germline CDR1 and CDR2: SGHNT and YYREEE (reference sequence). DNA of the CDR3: TGTGCCAGCAGCCCGGACCTCTACAATGAGCAGTTCTTC. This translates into CASSPDLYNEQFF.

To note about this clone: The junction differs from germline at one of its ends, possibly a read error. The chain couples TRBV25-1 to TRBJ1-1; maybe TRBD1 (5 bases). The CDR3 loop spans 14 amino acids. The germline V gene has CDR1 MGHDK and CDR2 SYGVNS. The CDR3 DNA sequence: TGTGCCAGCAGTGAAGAGGGGAGAAACACTAAAGCTTTCTTT. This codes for CASSEEGRNTKAFF. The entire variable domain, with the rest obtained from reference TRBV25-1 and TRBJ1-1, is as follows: EADIYQTPRYLVIGTGKKITLECSQTMGHDKMYWYQQDPGMELHLIHYSYGVNSTEKGDLSSESTVSRIRTEHFPLTLESARPSHTSQYLCASSEEGRNTKAFFGQGTRLTVV.